Each of the 18 T cell receptor beta chains below was sequenced from the same sample in a study of chemoradiotherapy in HPV16-positive cancers (dated by TCRdb to 2022 to 2024). The library was generated by the immunoSEQ multiplex PCR assay. In TCRdb, the immuneACCESS table is reduced to in-frame sequences with V and J assigned. These tables do not hold every clone; where another copy was compared, an unresolved V gene accounts for under half, and the others remain unexplained. The sample contains under 8,500 clones, roughly 80% of them found a single time. The ten largest account for approximately 15% of the sample. The specimen was collected from a patient who underwent chemoradiotherapy. These receptors were obtained from a human donor with HPV-associated anogenital cancer.

The chain is built from TRBV5-1 and TRBJ2-7, with TRBD2 as a possible D gene (6 bases). Germline-derived CDR1 and CDR2 are SGHRS and YFSETQ. CDR3 size: 19 residues. V dropped 2 bases and J dropped 0 bases, with 24 bases sitting between them. This CDR3 reads CASSFLWRADPWSSYEQYF. Here the CDR3 DNA reads TGCGCCAGCAGCTTCCTATGGAGGGCCGACCCCTGGAGCTCCTACGAGCAGTACTTC.

CDR3 nucleotide sequence: TGTGCCAGCATTGGCCTAGCCAGTTTGACCCTCCACTTT. Translated, it gives CASIGLASLTLHF. V usage is TRBV6-1 and J usage is TRBJ1-6; no reliable D call. The CDR3 length is 13 residues. Trimming pared 7 bases from V and 14 bases from J, leaving 18 bases between. Germline V CDR1 and CDR2: MNHNS, SASEGT.

This sequence joins TRBV7-2 and TRBJ1-1; D unclear. The CDR3 covers 14 residues. V was trimmed by 1 base and J by 0 bases, leaving 6 bases between them. Germline CDR1 and CDR2: SGHTA and FQGNSA. CDR3 sequence: CASSLDFMNTEAFF. For the CDR3, the DNA is TGTGCCAGCAGCTTAGACTTCATGAACACTGAAGCTTTCTTT.

This clone appeared once. This rearrangement joins TRBV12-5 to TRBJ1-1; 7 positions match TRBD1. V lost 0 bases to trimming and J lost 2 bases; unmatched junction nucleotides: 3. Germline loops: CDR1 LGHNT, CDR2 FRNRAP. CDR3 length equals 15 residues. The CDR3 nucleotides are TGTGCTAGTGGTTTGGTAGGGACAGCTAACACTGAAGCTTTCTTT. This gives the protein CASGLVGTANTEAFF.

This clone is large. J is TRBJ2-2 and V is TRBV19, with 10 bases matching TRBD1. With V trimmed by 5 bases and J by 7 bases, 7 bases remained unmatched. CDR3 length: 15 amino acids. The germline V gene has CDR1 LNHDA and CDR2 SQIVND (reference sequence). The CDR3 protein is CASSPETGGYGELFF. The CDR3 DNA reads as TGTGCCAGTAGTCCAGAGACAGGGGGCTACGGGGAGCTGTTTTTT.

This chain connects TRBV30 to TRBJ1-6; D not resolved. Germline V lookup: CDR1 GTSNPN, CDR2 SVGIG (reference sequence). CDR3 length: 15 amino acids. The V end was cut by 1 base, the J end by 0 bases, with 7 bases between. The CDR3 spells CAWSAESSYNSPLHF. CDR3 coding DNA: TGTGCCTGGAGTGCGGAGAGCTCCTATAATTCACCCCTCCACTTT.

The chain couples TRBV5-1 to TRBJ1-5; 7 bases are a match to TRBD1. The CDR3 consists of 14 residues. Germline assignment: CDR1 SGHRS and CDR2 YFSETQ. V gave up 1 base and J gave up 7 bases; unmatched junction bases: 5. This CDR3 is CASSLSAGGQPQHF. The CDR3 nucleotides are TGCGCCAGCAGCTTGTCCGCAGGGGGACAGCCCCAGCATTTT.

The chain links TRBV18 to TRBJ2-7; D tentatively reads TRBD1 or TRBD2 (5 bases each). V lost 0 bases and J lost 7, with 7 bases in between. The CDR3 is made up of 12 amino acids. Germline CDR1 reads KGHSH; CDR2 reads LQKENI. CDR3 sequence: CASSPPGREQYF. The CDR3, as DNA: TGTGCCAGCTCACCACCGGGACGGGAGCAGTACTTC.

The chain combines TRBV7-9 with TRBJ2-5, with 8 bases identical to TRBD1. The CDR3 sequence is 16 residues long. Per the germline V gene, CDR1 is SEHNR and CDR2 is FQNEAQ (reference sequence). With V trimmed by 5 bases and J by 5 bases, 13 bases remained unmatched. As DNA, the CDR3 is TGTGCCAGCAGCCCACTCCGGGGCAGGGGGCCTGAGACCCAGTACTTC. Its protein product is CASSPLRGRGPETQYF.

This clone was counted between two and nine times. The CDR3 DNA reads as TGTGCCAGCAGTTTGTGGCAGACTGAAGCTTTCTTT. Its protein is CASSLWQTEAFF. The rearrangement uses TRBV28 and TRBJ1-1; no reliable D call. V dropped 3 bases and J dropped 5 bases, with 7 bases sitting between them. CDR3 length equals 12 residues. Germline V gene data show CDR1 as MDHEN and CDR2 as SYDVKM.

This sequence joins TRBV6-5 and TRBJ2-7; 8 bases fit TRBD1. This CDR3 has 16 residues. V lost 4 bases, J lost 3 bases, and 11 bases stayed unmatched. CDR1 MNHEY and CDR2 SVGAGI come from the germline V gene. Here the CDR3 reads CASSSPSTGAIYEQYF. The CDR3 region has the DNA TGTGCCAGCAGTTCCCCGTCGACAGGGGCAATCTACGAGCAGTACTTC.

This clone was detected only a few times. The rearrangement joins TRBV2 to TRBJ1-5; 8 bases are a match to TRBD1. Germline V gene sequence: CDR1 SNHLY, CDR2 FYNNEI. J gave up 3 bases and V 8 bases, and 3 bases lay outside the gene matches. The CDR3 is 13 residues long. CDR3 protein: CASGQGANQPQHF. CDR3 bases: TGTGCCAGCGGACAGGGTGCCAATCAGCCCCAGCATTTT.

The chain carries TRBV5-1 and TRBJ2-4; D is unresolved. The germline V gene encodes CDR1 SGHRS and CDR2 YFSETQ. This CDR3 has 14 amino acids. V was pared by 5 bases and J by 0 bases, with 9 bases between. Written as DNA, the CDR3 is TGCGCCAGCAGAGTGGATATAGCCAAAAACATTCAGTACTTC. This encodes CASRVDIAKNIQYF.

This clone was picked up one time. The rearrangement joins TRBV5-5 to TRBJ2-3; D unresolved. Trimming stripped 3 bases from V and 0 bases from J, with 14 bases between. CDR3 length equals 16 residues. CDR1 SGHKS and CDR2 YYEKEE come from the germline V gene (reference sequence). The CDR3 is CASSSEVRASTDTQYF. CDR3 nucleotide sequence: TGTGCCAGCAGCTCTGAGGTCCGAGCTAGCACAGATACGCAGTATTTT.

This sequence joins TRBV18 and TRBJ1-4; D gene unclear. The CDR3 is 17 amino acids. CDR1 is KGHSH, CDR2 LQKENI, per germline. V dropped 3 bases and J dropped 3 bases, with 17 bases sitting between them. As DNA, the CDR3 is TGTGCCAGCTCACCTAGTACTGTACGTCCTCCTAATGAAAAACTGTTTTTT. Translated, it gives CASSPSTVRPPNEKLFF.

This clone was seen more than once but under ten times. The rearrangement joins TRBV11-3 to TRBJ2-5; D gene ambiguous. Between the trimmed V and J ends, which lost 0 bases and 5 bases, there was a span of 4 bases. Per germline, CDR1 SGHNT and CDR2 YENEEA. CDR3 size: 12 residues. CDR3 sequence: CASSLDGETQYF. The CDR3 DNA follows: TGTGCCAGCAGCTTAGATGGGGAGACCCAGTACTTC.

The chain recombines TRBV9 with TRBJ2-2; 9 bases line up with TRBD1. The CDR3 totals 18 residues. The V gene end was trimmed by 1 base and the J gene end by 3 bases; junction bases not matched to a gene: 10. The germline CDR1 and CDR2 sequences are SGDLS and YYNGEE. The CDR3 loop reads CASSVKGTGTGYTGELFF. CDR3 sequence (DNA): TGTGCCAGCAGCGTAAAGGGAACCGGGACAGGGTACACCGGGGAGCTGTTTTTT.

This clone has only a few counts. The chain recombines TRBV10-3 with TRBJ1-1; 9 positions agree with TRBD1. The V and J ends lost 7 bases and 0 bases, in that order; junction bases with no gene match: 6. CDR3 size: 15 residues. Per germline, CDR1 ENHRY and CDR2 SYGVKD. The CDR3 region has the DNA TGTGCCATCAAACCACAGGGGGCACTGAACACTGAAGCTTTCTTT. Translating gives CAIKPQGALNTEAFF.